The 14 T cell receptor beta chains in this list originate from one sample, sequenced in a study of shared clonotypes between healthy human individuals. The repertoire was sequenced with immunoSEQ multiplex PCR; TCRdb's copy has only in-frame clones and lacks some. This sample has roughly 1,100,000 clones, with under 80% found just once. The specimen sequenced was memory CD4+ T cells sorted from blood. Stated subset: CD45RA-negative fraction. The receptors here all came from a man younger than 30 in good health.

The chain recombines TRBV19 with TRBJ1-5, with 8 bases identical to TRBD1. With 1 base clipped from V and 7 bases from J, the junction kept 12 bases outside the gene matches. Germline V gives CDR1 LNHDA, CDR2 SQIVND (reference sequence). The CDR3 runs 17 residues. As DNA, the CDR3 is TGTGCCAGTAGTATAGCTGGACAGGGAACGCAGGCGCAGCCCCAGCATTTT. This translates into CASSIAGQGTQAQPQHF.

In nucleotides, the CDR3 is TGTGCCAGCAGCTTCAGGGGTACGAACACCGGGGAGCTGTTTTTT. Translating it yields CASSFRGTNTGELFF. V gene TRBV11-1 combines with J gene TRBJ2-2; possible D gene TRBD1, 6 bases. Germline CDR1 and CDR2: SGHAT and FQDESV (reference sequence). V dropped 3 bases and J dropped 0 bases, with 8 bases sitting between them. This CDR3 has 15 amino acids.

This clone was seen more than once but under ten times. The chain couples TRBV27 to TRBJ1-3; D remains ambiguous. CDR3 size: 19 residues. Germline assignment: CDR1 MNHEY and CDR2 SMNVEV (reference sequence). Trimming removed 11 bases from V and 2 bases from J, with 31 bases in between. The CDR3 reads CARPKWGKFRVTAGNTIYF. DNA for the CDR3: TGTGCCCGACCTAAGTGGGGTAAATTTCGGGTTACTGCTGGAAACACCATATATTTT.

The rearrangement joins TRBV15 to TRBJ1-5, with a tentative D call TRBD1 (6 bases). Germline lookup yields CDR1 LNHNV and CDR2 YYDKDF (reference sequence). This CDR3 has 14 residues. Trimming left V 4 bases short and J 2 bases short, with 9 bases between. Here the CDR3 reads CATSTGGRNQPQHF. The CDR3 coding sequence is TGTGCCACCAGCACTGGGGGGCGCAATCAGCCCCAGCATTTT.

The chain combines TRBV5-6 with TRBJ2-5; the D gene is possibly TRBD1 (5 bases). V was trimmed by 3 bases and J by 4 bases, leaving 10 bases between them. CDR1 is SGHDT and CDR2 is YYEEEE in the germline V gene. This CDR3 comprises 13 residues. As DNA, the CDR3 is TGTGCCAGCAGCTGGGATGGGGCAGAGACCCAGTACTTC. Translated: CASSWDGAETQYF. The entire variable domain, with the rest obtained from reference TRBV5-6 and TRBJ2-5, is as follows: DAGVTQSPTHLIKTRGQQVTLRCSPKSGHDTVSWYQQALGQGPQFIFQYYEEEERQRGNFPDRFSGHQFPNYSSELNVNALLLGDSALYLCASSWDGAETQYFGPGTRLLVL.

This clone was observed a few times. In the same sample, other DNA sequences code for this CDR3. The chain links TRBV6-5 to TRBJ2-3; D unresolved. The CDR3 loop spans 12 amino acids. The V gene's germline CDR1 is MNHEY and CDR2 SVGAGI. V dropped 6 bases and J dropped 0 bases, with 4 bases sitting between them. This CDR3 reads CASSPSTDTQYF. CDR3 coding DNA: TGTGCCAGCAGCCCTAGCACAGATACGCAGTATTTT.

V and J are TRBV10-3 and TRBJ2-3; TRBD2 agrees at 8 bases. The CDR3 is 14 amino acids. CDR1 ENHRY and CDR2 SYGVKD come from the germline V gene. The ends lost 6 bases at V and 5 bases at J; junction bases unmatched: 7. CDR3 amino acids: CAIRSGSLEDTQYF. CDR3 DNA: TGTGCCATCAGAAGCGGGAGCTTGGAAGATACGCAGTATTTT.

The CDR3 DNA reads TGTGCCAGTAGTCTCGCAGGGGCACACACAGATACGCAGTATTTT. Translation: CASSLAGAHTDTQYF. The V and J genes are TRBV19 and TRBJ2-3; the D gene is possibly TRBD1 (6 bases). Trimming stripped 5 bases from V and 2 bases from J, with 14 bases between. There are 15 residues in the CDR3. From germline, CDR1 is LNHDA and CDR2 SQIVND (reference sequence).

The sample holds many counts of this clone. The gene calls are TRBV6-1 and TRBJ1-3; D ambiguous. The CDR3 covers 13 residues. Trimming cost V 1 base and J 4 bases, with 5 bases left between them. Germline CDR1 MNHNS, CDR2 SASEGT. The CDR3 coding sequence is TGTGCCAGCAGTGAAGATCACGGAAACACCATATATTTT. As protein: CASSEDHGNTIYF.

J is TRBJ1-5 and V is TRBV6-1; 7 positions agree with TRBD1. Germline values: CDR1 MNHNS, CDR2 SASEGT. The CDR3 covers 16 residues. J gave up 0 bases and V 4 bases, and 6 bases lay outside the gene matches. The CDR3 bases are TGTGCCAGCAGTGGGATGGGACAGTTTAGCAATCAGCCCCAGCATTTT. It encodes CASSGMGQFSNQPQHF.

A remark on this clone: Within the sample, other DNA sequences also encode this same CDR3. The genes are TRBV5-6 and TRBJ2-1; TRBD1 is a possible D gene (5 bases). The germline V and J ends were trimmed by 1 base and 1 base, with 9 bases remaining between them. This CDR3 region has 15 residues. Germline CDR1 and CDR2: SGHDT and YYEEEE. The CDR3 DNA reads as TGTGCCAGCAGCTTGAGGGGTAGTTCCTACAATGAGCAGTTCTTC. Protein: CASSLRGSSYNEQFF.

The chain has TRBV6-1 and TRBJ2-5; TRBD2 agrees at 9 bases. This CDR3 is 15 amino acids long. The germline V gene encodes CDR1 MNHNS and CDR2 SASEGT. The V segment lost 10 bases and the J segment 5 bases; nucleotides outside the gene matches: 14. The CDR3, as DNA: TGTGCCACCTCTAGGGCGGGAGGGCCGGAGGAGACCCAGTACTTC. This gives the protein CATSRAGGPEETQYF.

The chain joins TRBV25-1 to TRBJ2-1; TRBD2 matches at 7 bases. The CDR3 has 15 residues. V was clipped by 3 bases and J by 6 bases; unmatched bases: 8. CDR1 and CDR2 from the germline V gene are MGHDK and SYGVNS. CDR3 sequence reads: CASSDVAGVPNEQFF. As DNA, the CDR3 is TGTGCCAGCAGTGACGTGGCGGGAGTCCCCAATGAGCAGTTCTTC. Complete variable domain (other parts from reference TRBV25-1 and TRBJ2-1): EADIYQTPRYLVIGTGKKITLECSQTMGHDKMYWYQQDPGMELHLIHYSYGVNSTEKGDLSSESTVSRIRTEHFPLTLESARPSHTSQYLCASSDVAGVPNEQFFGPGTRLTVL.

The CDR3 bases are TGTGCCAGCAGAGCCGGACAGGGGTTCTCCTACGAGCAGTACTTC. Translating it yields CASRAGQGFSYEQYF. The chain has TRBV27 and TRBJ2-7; 9 bases are shared with TRBD1. V was pared by 6 bases and J by 0 bases, with 6 bases of the junction left unmatched. Germline CDR1 and CDR2: MNHEY and SMNVEV (reference sequence). The CDR3 is 15 residues long.